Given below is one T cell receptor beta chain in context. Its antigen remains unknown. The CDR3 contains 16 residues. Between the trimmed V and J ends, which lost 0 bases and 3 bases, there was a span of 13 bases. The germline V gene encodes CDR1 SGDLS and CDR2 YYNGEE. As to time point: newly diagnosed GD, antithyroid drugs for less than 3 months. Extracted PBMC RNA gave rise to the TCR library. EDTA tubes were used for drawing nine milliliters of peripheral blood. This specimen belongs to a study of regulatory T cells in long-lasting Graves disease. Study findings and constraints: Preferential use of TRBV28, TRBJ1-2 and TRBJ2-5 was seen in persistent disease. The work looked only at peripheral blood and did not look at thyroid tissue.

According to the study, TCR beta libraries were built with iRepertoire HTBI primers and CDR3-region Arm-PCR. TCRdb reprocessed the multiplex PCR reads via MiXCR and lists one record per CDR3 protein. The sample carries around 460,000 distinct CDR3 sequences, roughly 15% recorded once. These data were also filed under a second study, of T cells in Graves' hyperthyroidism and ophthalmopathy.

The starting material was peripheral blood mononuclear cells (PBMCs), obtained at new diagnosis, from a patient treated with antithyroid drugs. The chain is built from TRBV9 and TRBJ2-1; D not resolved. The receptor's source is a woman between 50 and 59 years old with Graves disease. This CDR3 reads CASSVGPPRLYNEQFF. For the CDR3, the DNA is TGTGCCAGCAGCGTAGGTCCACCCCGTCTCTACAATGAGCAGTTCTTC.